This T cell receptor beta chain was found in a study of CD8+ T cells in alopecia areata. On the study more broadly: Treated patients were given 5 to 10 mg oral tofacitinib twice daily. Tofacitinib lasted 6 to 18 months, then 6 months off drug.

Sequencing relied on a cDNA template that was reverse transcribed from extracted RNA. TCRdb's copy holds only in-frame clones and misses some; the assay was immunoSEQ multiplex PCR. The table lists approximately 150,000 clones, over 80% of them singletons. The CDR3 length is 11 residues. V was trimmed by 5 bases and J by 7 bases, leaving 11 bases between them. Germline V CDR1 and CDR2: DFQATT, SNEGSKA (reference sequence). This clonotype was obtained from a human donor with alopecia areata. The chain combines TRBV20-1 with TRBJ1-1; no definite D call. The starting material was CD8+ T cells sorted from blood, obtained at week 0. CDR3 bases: TGCAGTGCTCCCCACGTTGATGAAGCTTTCTTT. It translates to CSAPHVDEAFF.